This T cell receptor beta chain was documented in a study of T cell responses to AZD1222 COVID-19 vaccine. The assay was immunoSEQ multiplex PCR, and TCRdb's table has in-frame clones only and misses some. Of 200,000 or so clones in the sample, around 86% were seen once. On this clone itself: Its antigen is not known.

The CDR3 has 15 amino acids. CDR1 is LNHDA and CDR2 is SQIVND in the germline V gene (reference sequence). The V end was cut by 6 bases, the J end by 4 bases, with 15 bases between. Study results and caveats: Most donors were white British, females outnumbered males, and clonal diversity was possibly underestimated. Recipients of two AZD1222 doses showed rising Spike-specific TCR breadth and depth.

This material consisted of peripheral blood, taken on day 0 of MenACWY control vaccination. This sequence originates from an adult in good health. The chain recombines TRBV19 with TRBJ2-2; unclear D gene. CDR3 amino acids: CASRVDRQPTGELFF. CDR3 nucleotide sequence: TGTGCCAGTAGGGTAGACCGCCAGCCCACCGGGGAGCTGTTTTTT.